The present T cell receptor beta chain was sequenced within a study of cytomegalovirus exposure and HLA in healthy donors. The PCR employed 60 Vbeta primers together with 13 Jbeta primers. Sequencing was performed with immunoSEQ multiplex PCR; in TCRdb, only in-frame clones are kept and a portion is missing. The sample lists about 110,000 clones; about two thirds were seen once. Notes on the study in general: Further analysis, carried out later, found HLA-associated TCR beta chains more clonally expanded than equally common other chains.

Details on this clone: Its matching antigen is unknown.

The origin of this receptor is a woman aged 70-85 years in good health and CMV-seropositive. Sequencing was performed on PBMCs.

The CDR3 DNA reads as TGTGCCAGCAGCTTCAATTACGAGCAGTACTTC. Encoded protein: CASSFNYEQYF. The rearrangement uses TRBV7-9 and TRBJ2-7; unclear D gene. Germline V CDR1 and CDR2: SEHNR, FQNEAQ (reference sequence). The CDR3 loop spans 11 amino acids. Deletions cut 3 bases from V and 4 bases from J, with 4 bases between. Variable domain in full (rest from reference TRBV7-9 and TRBJ2-7): DTGVSQNPRHKITKRGQNVTFRCDPISEHNRLYWYRQTLGQGPEFLTYFQNEAQLEKSRLLSDRFSAERPKGSFSTLEIQRTEQGDSAMYLCASSFNYEQYFGPGTRLTVT.